This section outlines one T cell receptor beta chain sequence together with its context. The sample comes from a study of PD-L1 blockade in urothelial cancer. Overall study context: Bladder-origin urothelial cancer in males covered about 90% of the roughly 30 patients.

Germline V gene data show CDR1 as LGHNA and CDR2 as YSLEER. This CDR3 comprises 15 residues. Trimming took 3 bases from V and 2 from J; bases not matched to a gene: 2. Assay: immunoSEQ multiplex PCR; the TCRdb copy retains only in-frame clones and omits some. The sample shows 70,000 or so clones, roughly 89% of them seen only once. The TCR was taken from a man between 60 and 75 years old with urothelial cancer. The chain employs TRBV4-3 and TRBJ2-3; TRBD2 matches 10 bases. The sample consisted of PBMCs, taken around atezolizumab (anti-PD-L1) treatment. The CDR3 reads CASSQSGRVTDTQYF. CDR3 bases: TGCGCCAGCAGCCAGAGCGGGAGGGTCACAGATACGCAGTATTTT.